This T cell receptor beta chain was retrieved from a study of Ad26.COV2.S vaccination and SARS-CoV-2 variants. Trimming stripped 5 bases from V and 5 bases from J, with 10 bases between. The CDR3 loop spans 12 amino acids. From germline, CDR1 is SGHTA and CDR2 FQGNSA. Only in-frame clones appear in the TCRdb table, and some are missing; sequencing was by immunoSEQ multiplex PCR. The sample lists approximately 480,000 clones, around nine tenths occurring once. Treatment of the sample: approximately 18 received Ad26.COV2.S at low or high dose, single or two shots; about 5 received placebo; per-sample allocation not given. Collection of the samples took place on day 63 after the first injection of vaccine or placebo.

Here the sequenced sample was peripheral blood, taken in a trial of Ad26.COV2.S vaccine versus placebo. The receptor's source is a person aged 18-60 years who received the Ad26.COV2.S COVID-19 vaccine or a placebo. The chain is built from TRBV7-2 and TRBJ2-7; possible D gene TRBD2, 5 bases. For the CDR3, the DNA is TGTGCCAGCAGCCCGACTAATCACGAGCAGTACTTC. It is translated as CASSPTNHEQYF.